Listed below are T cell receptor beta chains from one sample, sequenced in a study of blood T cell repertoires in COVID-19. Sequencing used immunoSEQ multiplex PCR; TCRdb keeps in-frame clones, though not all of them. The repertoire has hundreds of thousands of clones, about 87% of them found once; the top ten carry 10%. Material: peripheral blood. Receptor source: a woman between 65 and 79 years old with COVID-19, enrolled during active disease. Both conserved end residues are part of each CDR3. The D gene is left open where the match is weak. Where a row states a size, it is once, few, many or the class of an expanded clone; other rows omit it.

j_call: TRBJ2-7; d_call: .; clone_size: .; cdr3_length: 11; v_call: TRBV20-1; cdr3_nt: TGCAGTGCGGCGGAAATCTACGAGCAGTACTTC; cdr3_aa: CSAAEIYEQYF
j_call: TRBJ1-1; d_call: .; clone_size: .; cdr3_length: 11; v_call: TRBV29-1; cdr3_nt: TGCAGCGTTGAGCGGGCCGCAGAAGCTTTCTTT; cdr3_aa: CSVERAAEAFF
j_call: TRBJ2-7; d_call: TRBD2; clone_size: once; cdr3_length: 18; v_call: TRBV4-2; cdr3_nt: TGTGCCAGCAGCCAAGATTGGGAGGGTGGCACTAGCTCCTACGAGCAGTACTTC; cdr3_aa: CASSQDWEGGTSSYEQYF
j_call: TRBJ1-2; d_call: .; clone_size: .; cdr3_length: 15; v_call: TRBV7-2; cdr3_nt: TGTGCCAGCAGCTTCTCCGAGGGTCTGACGGATGGCTACACCTTC; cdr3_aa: CASSFSEGLTDGYTF
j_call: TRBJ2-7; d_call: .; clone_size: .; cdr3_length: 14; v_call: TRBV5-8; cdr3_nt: TGTGCCAGCAGCTTGTTCGCAGGGTTCTACGAGCAGTACTTC; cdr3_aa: CASSLFAGFYEQYF
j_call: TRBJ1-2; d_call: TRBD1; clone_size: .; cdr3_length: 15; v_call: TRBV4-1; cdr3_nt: TGCGCCAGCAGCCAAGACAGGACAGGCCTTCGGGGCTACACCTTC; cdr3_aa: CASSQDRTGLRGYTF
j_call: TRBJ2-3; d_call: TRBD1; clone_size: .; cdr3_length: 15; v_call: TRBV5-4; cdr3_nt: TGTGCCAGCAGCTTGACAGGGGACAACACAGATACGCAGTATTTT; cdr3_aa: CASSLTGDNTDTQYF
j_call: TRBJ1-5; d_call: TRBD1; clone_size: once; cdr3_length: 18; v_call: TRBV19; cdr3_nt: TGTGCCAGTAGTATGAAGGCCGTAACGACAGGGTGGAATCAGCCCCAGCATTTT; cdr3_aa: CASSMKAVTTGWNQPQHF
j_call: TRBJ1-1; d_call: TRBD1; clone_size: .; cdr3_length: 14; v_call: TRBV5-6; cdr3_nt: TGTGCCAGCAGCTGGGGACAGTCCTGGGGTGAAGCTTTCTTT; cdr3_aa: CASSWGQSWGEAFF
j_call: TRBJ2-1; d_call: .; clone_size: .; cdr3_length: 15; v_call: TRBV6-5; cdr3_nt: TGTGCCAGCAGCGATGCGGGGAGCTCCTACAATGAGCAGTTCTTC; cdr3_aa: CASSDAGSSYNEQFF
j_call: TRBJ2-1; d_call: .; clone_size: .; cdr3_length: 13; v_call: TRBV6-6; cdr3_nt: TGTGCCAGCAGTTACGAGGCAGGGCATGAGCAGTTCTTC; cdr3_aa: CASSYEAGHEQFF
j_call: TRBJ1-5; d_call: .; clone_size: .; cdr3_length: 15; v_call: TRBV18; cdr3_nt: TGTGCCAGCTCACCACCGTCCCCCGTCAATCAGCCCCAGCATTTT; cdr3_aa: CASSPPSPVNQPQHF
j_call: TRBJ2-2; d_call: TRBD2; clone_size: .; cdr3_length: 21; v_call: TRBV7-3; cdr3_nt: TGTGCCAGCGGCTTTGGGGCTAGCGGGAGGAGAGGGCAACCGAACACCGGGGAGCTGTTTTTT; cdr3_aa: CASGFGASGRRGQPNTGELFF
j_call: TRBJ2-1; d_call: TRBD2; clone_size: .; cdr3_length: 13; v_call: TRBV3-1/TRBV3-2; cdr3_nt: TGTGCCAGCAGCAGGACTAGCGGGAATGAGCAGTTCTTC; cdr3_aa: CASSRTSGNEQFF
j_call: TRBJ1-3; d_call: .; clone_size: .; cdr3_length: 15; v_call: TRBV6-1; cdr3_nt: TGTGCCAGCAGTGAAGAACAGATCTCTGGAAACACCATATATTTT; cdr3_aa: CASSEEQISGNTIYF
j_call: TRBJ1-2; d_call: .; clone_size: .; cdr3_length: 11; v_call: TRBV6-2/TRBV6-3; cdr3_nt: TGTGCCAGCAGTTGGAGGGATACCTACACCTTC; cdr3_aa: CASSWRDTYTF
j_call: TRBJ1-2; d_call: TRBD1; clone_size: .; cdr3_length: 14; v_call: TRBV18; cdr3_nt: TGTGCCAGCTCACCACCGGGGCAGGGGGTTGGCTACACCTTC; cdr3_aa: CASSPPGQGVGYTF
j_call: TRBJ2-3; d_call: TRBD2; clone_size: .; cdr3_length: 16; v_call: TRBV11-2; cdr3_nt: TGTGCCAGCAGCCCGGGGACTAGCGGGAGCGCAGATACGCAGTATTTT; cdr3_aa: CASSPGTSGSADTQYF
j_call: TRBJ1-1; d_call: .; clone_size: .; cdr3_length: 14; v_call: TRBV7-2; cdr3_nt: TGTGCCAGCAGCTTAGTTCCGGCGGGGGCTGAAGCTTTCTTT; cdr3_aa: CASSLVPAGAEAFF
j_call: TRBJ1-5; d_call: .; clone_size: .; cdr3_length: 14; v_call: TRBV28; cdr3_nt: TGTGCCAGCAGTTTGGGGGGGGCCAATCAGCCCCAGCATTTT; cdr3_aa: CASSLGGANQPQHF
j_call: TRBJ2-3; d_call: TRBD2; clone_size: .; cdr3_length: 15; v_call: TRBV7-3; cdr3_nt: TGTGCCAGCAGCTCGGGACTAGCGGGCACAGATACGCAGTATTTT; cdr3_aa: CASSSGLAGTDTQYF
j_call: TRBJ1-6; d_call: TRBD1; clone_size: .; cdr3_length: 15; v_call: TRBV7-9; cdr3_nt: TGTGCCAGCAGCTTAGGTGGGACAGGCGATTCACCCCTCCACTTT; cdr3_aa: CASSLGGTGDSPLHF
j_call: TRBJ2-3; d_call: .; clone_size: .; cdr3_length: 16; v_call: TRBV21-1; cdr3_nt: TGTGCCAGCAGCCCAAAGTCGGGAGGCCCCACAGATACGCAGTATTTT; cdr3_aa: CASSPKSGGPTDTQYF
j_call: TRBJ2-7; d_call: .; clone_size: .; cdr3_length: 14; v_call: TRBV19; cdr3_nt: TGTGCCAGTAGTATCTCCGGGGTTGCGTACGAGCAGTACTTC; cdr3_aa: CASSISGVAYEQYF
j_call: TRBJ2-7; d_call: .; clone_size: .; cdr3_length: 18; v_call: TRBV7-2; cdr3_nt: TGTGCCAGCAGCAAACAGTCCCCCGCATTAGGGGTTGTCTACGAGCAGTACTTC; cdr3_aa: CASSKQSPALGVVYEQYF
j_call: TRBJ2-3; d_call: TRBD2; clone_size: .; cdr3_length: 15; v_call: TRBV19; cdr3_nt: TGTGCCAGTAGGACGAGCGGGAGGGCCGGAGATACGCAGTATTTT; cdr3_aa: CASRTSGRAGDTQYF
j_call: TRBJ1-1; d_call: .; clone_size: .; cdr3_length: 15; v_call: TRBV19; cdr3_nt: TGTGCCAGTACCCCCGTCGACACAGCAAACACTGAAGCTTTCTTT; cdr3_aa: CASTPVDTANTEAFF
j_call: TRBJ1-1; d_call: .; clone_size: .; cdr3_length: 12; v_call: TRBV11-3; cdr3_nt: TGTGCCAGCAGCTTACTGACGGGGGGAGCTTTCTTT; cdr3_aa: CASSLLTGGAFF
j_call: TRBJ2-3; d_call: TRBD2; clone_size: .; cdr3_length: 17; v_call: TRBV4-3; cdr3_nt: TGCGCCAGCAGCCAAGTGGGAGCGGGAGTAGGGACAGATACGCAGTATTTT; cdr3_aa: CASSQVGAGVGTDTQYF
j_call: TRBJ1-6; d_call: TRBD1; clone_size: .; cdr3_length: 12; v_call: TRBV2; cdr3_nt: TGTGCCAGCAGGGCACAGGGGTCACCCCTCCACTTT; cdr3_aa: CASRAQGSPLHF
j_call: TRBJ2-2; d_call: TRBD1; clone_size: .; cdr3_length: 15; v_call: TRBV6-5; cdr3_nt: TGTGCCAGCAACGAGGGACAGGGAATAACCGGGGAGCTGTTTTTT; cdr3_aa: CASNEGQGITGELFF
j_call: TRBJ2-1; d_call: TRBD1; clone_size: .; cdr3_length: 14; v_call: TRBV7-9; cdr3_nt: TGTGCCAGCAGCTTCGGGGCGGACAGGGATGAGCAGTTCTTC; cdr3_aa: CASSFGADRDEQFF
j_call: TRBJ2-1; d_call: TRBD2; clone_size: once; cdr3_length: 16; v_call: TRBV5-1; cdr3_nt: TGCGCCAGCAGCTTGGACGGCGGACCCGGGGGGGATGAGCAGTTCTTC; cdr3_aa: CASSLDGGPGGDEQFF
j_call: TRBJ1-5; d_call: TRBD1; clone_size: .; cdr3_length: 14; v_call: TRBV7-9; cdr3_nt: TGTGCCAGCAGCGGACGGGACAGAAATCAGCCCCAGCATTTT; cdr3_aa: CASSGRDRNQPQHF
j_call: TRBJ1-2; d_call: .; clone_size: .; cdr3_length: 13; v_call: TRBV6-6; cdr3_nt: TGTGCCAGCAGTTCCAGTCAGGCCTATGGCTACACCTTC; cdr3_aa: CASSSSQAYGYTF
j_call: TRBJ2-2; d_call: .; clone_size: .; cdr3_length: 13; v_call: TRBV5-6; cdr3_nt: TGTGCCAGCAGCACCCCTCGCGGCGGGGAGCTGTTTTTT; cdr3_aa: CASSTPRGGELFF
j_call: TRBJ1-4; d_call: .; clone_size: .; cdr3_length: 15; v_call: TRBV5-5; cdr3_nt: TGTGCCAGCAGCTTGGACAGATGGCCGAATGAAAAACTGTTTTTT; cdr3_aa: CASSLDRWPNEKLFF